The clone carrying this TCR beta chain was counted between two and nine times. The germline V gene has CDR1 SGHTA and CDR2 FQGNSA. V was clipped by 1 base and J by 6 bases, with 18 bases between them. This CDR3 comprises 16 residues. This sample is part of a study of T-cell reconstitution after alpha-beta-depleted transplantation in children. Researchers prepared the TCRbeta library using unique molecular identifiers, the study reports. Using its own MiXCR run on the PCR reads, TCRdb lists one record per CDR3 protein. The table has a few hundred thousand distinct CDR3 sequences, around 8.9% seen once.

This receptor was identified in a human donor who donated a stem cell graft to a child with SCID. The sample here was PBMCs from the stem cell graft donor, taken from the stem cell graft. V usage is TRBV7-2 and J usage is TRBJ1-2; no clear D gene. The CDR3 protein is CASSLVVLAGANGYTF. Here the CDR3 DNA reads TGTGCCAGCAGCTTAGTCGTATTGGCAGGCGCGAATGGCTACACCTTC.